This passage covers 27 T cell receptor beta chains from one sample sequenced in a study of blood T cell repertoires in COVID-19. TCRdb's table, derived via immunoSEQ multiplex PCR, lists solely in-frame clones and lacks some. The table records 95,000 to 150,000 clones, around four fifths of them present only once. The sequencing input was peripheral blood. The receptors derive from a man older than 75 with COVID-19, enrolled during active disease.

This clone showed up just a few times. CDR3 residues: CASNDVRAIQYGYTF. CDR3 DNA sequence: TGTGCCAGCAACGACGTCAGGGCGATCCAGTATGGCTACACCTTC. This chain connects TRBV2 to TRBJ1-2; perhaps TRBD1 as D (5 bases). CDR3 length equals 15 residues. V dropped 7 bases and J dropped 5 bases, with 20 bases sitting between them. Germline lookup yields CDR1 SNHLY and CDR2 FYNNEI.

J is TRBJ1-2 and V is TRBV2; D uncertain. The V gene's germline CDR1 is SNHLY and CDR2 FYNNEI. The ends were cut back, 2 bases at V and 2 bases at J, with 9 bases in the middle. The CDR3 runs to 14 residues. The chain's CDR3 is CASSEILGNYGYTF. Here the CDR3 DNA reads TGTGCCAGCAGTGAAATACTAGGGAACTATGGCTACACCTTC.

The genes are TRBV7-2 and TRBJ2-7; possible D gene TRBD1, 5 bases. Germline values: CDR1 SGHTA, CDR2 FQGNSA. V lost 4 bases and J lost 10, with 23 bases in between. This CDR3 region has 15 residues. The CDR3, as DNA: TGTGCCAGCAGCTCCCGACAGCCGACAAGCAGTAAACAGTACTTC. This encodes CASSSRQPTSSKQYF.

This chain joins TRBV30 and TRBJ1-4; no clear D gene. This CDR3 is built from 16 residues. CDR1 and CDR2 (germline): GTSNPN, SVGIG (reference sequence). The germline V and J ends were trimmed by 3 bases and 3 bases, with 17 bases remaining between them. In DNA, the CDR3 is TGTGCCTGGAGCCGGGAAGCAGATTGGGCTAATGAAAAACTGTTTTTT. Translating it yields CAWSREADWANEKLFF. Drawing the rest from reference TRBV30 and TRBJ1-4, the complete variable domain is SQTIHQWPATLVQPVGSPLSLECTVEGTSNPNLYWYRQAAGRGLQLLFYSVGIGQISSEVPQNLSASRPQDRQFILSSKKLLLSDSGFYLCAWSREADWANEKLFFGSGTQLSVL.

In the case of this clone: Mismatch with germline at one junction end may stem from a read error. The V gene is TRBV7-9, the J gene TRBJ2-5; D is perhaps TRBD1 or TRBD2 (5 bases each). CDR3 length: 14 residues. Germline CDR1 is SEHNR and CDR2 is FQNEAQ (reference sequence). CDR3 bases: TGTGCCAGCAGTTTAGAGGGGTTCGGAGAGACCCAGTACTTC. It encodes CASSLEGFGETQYF.

The genes are TRBV7-2 and TRBJ2-3; unclear D gene. Trimming took 5 bases from V and 3 from J, leaving 6 bases between them. CDR1 SGHTA and CDR2 FQGNSA come from the germline V gene. The CDR3 totals 12 residues. In DNA form, the CDR3 reads TGTGCCAGCAGCACATTTACAGATACGCAGTATTTT. Protein sequence: CASSTFTDTQYF.

This clone has at least ten counts. The chain has TRBV19 and TRBJ2-7; 10 bases fit TRBD2. Germline V gives CDR1 LNHDA, CDR2 SQIVND (reference sequence). This CDR3 has 15 residues. Losses at the gene ends were 6 bases for V and 2 bases for J; bases not matched to a gene: 7. CDR3: CASRPSSGRTYEQYF. CDR3 DNA: TGTGCCAGTAGGCCATCTAGCGGGAGAACCTACGAGCAGTACTTC.

This chain links TRBV7-3 with TRBJ2-3; the D gene is possibly TRBD2 (5 bases). This CDR3 has 14 residues. V lost 1 base and J 4 bases, leaving 9 bases between the germline ends. Germline assignment: CDR1 SGHTA and CDR2 FQGTGA. CDR3 DNA sequence: TGTGCCAGCAGCTTAAGGATGGGAGCAGATACGCAGTATTTT. Translation: CASSLRMGADTQYF.

This clone has just a few counts. The chain combines TRBV18 with TRBJ1-5; D gene unclear. The CDR3 length is 14 residues. Per the germline V gene, CDR1 is KGHSH and CDR2 is LQKENI. The germline V and J ends were trimmed by 2 bases and 4 bases, with 9 bases remaining between them. The CDR3 here is CASSPISVNQPQHF. CDR3 nucleotides: TGTGCCAGCTCACCAATTAGCGTTAATCAGCCCCAGCATTTT.

V gene TRBV9 combines with J gene TRBJ2-5, with a weak D call TRBD2 (6 bases). Germline CDR1 is SGDLS and CDR2 is YYNGEE. V was cut by 0 bases and J by 5 bases, with 11 bases left in between. CDR3 length equals 14 residues. The CDR3 coding sequence is TGTGCCAGCAGCGTAGGTTTAGCGGAGGAGACCCAGTACTTC. Translation gives CASSVGLAEETQYF.

The chain is built from TRBV19 and TRBJ2-7; maybe TRBD1 (5 bases). The CDR3 has 13 residues. The V end lost 3 bases, the J end lost 2 bases, and 8 bases lay between the germline ends. CDR1 is LNHDA and CDR2 is SQIVND in the germline V gene (reference sequence). The chain's CDR3 is CASSMAGTYEQYF. The CDR3 coding sequence is TGTGCCAGTAGTATGGCAGGGACCTACGAGCAGTACTTC. Full variable domain (outside the CDR3, taken from reference TRBV19 and TRBJ2-7): DGGITQSPKYLFRKEGQNVTLSCEQNLNHDAMYWYRQDPGQGLRLIYYSQIVNDFQKGDIAEGYSVSREKKESFPLTVTSAQKNPTAFYLCASSMAGTYEQYFGPGTRLTVT.

About this clone: At one end, the junction sequence differs from germline, possibly due to a read error. The chain combines TRBV19 with TRBJ1-2, with TRBD1 matching over 7 bases. The CDR3 covers 14 residues. Per the germline V gene, CDR1 is LNHDA and CDR2 is SQIVND (reference sequence). The CDR3 reads CASSSGTASWLAHF. CDR3 sequence (DNA): TGTGCCAGTAGTAGCGGGACAGCTTCATGGCTAGCCCACTTC.

The rearrangement joins TRBV5-1 to TRBJ2-3; TRBD2 agrees at 11 bases. Germline loops: CDR1 SGHRS, CDR2 YFSETQ. This CDR3 is 17 amino acids long. Germline trimming cut 0 bases from V and 7 bases from J; bases unmatched to any gene: 10. CDR3 coding DNA: TGCGCCAGCAGCTTGGACCAAGGACTAGCGGGTGGTAATACGCAGTATTTT. Translating it yields CASSLDQGLAGGNTQYF.

The V and J genes are TRBV10-3 and TRBJ1-1; D remains ambiguous. The CDR3 has 12 residues. The V end lost 7 bases, the J end lost 1 base, and 7 bases lay between the germline ends. In germline, CDR1 is ENHRY, CDR2 SYGVKD. CDR3 loop: CAITPGNTEAFF. For the CDR3, the DNA is TGTGCCATCACTCCGGGGAACACTGAAGCTTTCTTT.

J is TRBJ1-2 and V is TRBV7-3; 7 nucleotides align to TRBD1. The CDR3 is 16 amino acids. The ends lost 1 base at V and 4 bases at J; junction bases unmatched: 9. Germline CDR1 reads SGHTA; CDR2 reads FQGTGA. The CDR3: CASSLKGSGGSYGYTF. The CDR3 DNA sequence: TGTGCCAGCAGCTTAAAGGGGTCAGGGGGAAGCTATGGCTACACCTTC.

The chain recombines TRBV9 with TRBJ2-7; TRBD1 matches 7 bases. Losses at the gene ends were 0 bases for V and 7 bases for J; bases not matched to a gene: 7. CDR3 size: 14 residues. Germline CDR1 SGDLS, CDR2 YYNGEE. The CDR3 reads CASSVGAGGGEQYF. CDR3 nucleotide sequence: TGTGCCAGCAGCGTAGGGGCAGGGGGTGGAGAGCAGTACTTC.

The rearrangement uses TRBV29-1 and TRBJ1-2; possible D gene TRBD1, 6 bases. V gave up 5 bases and J gave up 0 bases, with 13 bases separating them. The CDR3 is made up of 14 amino acids. Germline CDR1 SQVTM, CDR2 ANQGSEA. CDR3 DNA sequence: TGCAGCGTTACCCGGGACACTTCTAACTATGGCTACACCTTC. Its protein is CSVTRDTSNYGYTF.

The chain is built from TRBV7-9 and TRBJ1-4; 9 bases are shared with TRBD1. This CDR3 spans 16 amino acids. CDR1 is SEHNR, CDR2 FQNEAQ, per germline (reference sequence). J lost 7 bases, V lost 5 bases, and 11 bases had no gene match. The CDR3 bases are TGTGCCAGCAGCCCCCCAGGGGGACAGGGTGGTGAAAAACTGTTTTTT. Encoded protein: CASSPPGGQGGEKLFF.

The CDR3 spells CASSLRGAETQYF. In DNA form, the CDR3 reads TGTGCCAGCAGTTTACGGGGGGCAGAGACCCAGTACTTC. This chain links TRBV27 with TRBJ2-5; weak D call: TRBD2 (7 bases). Trimming removed 2 bases from V and 4 bases from J, with 8 bases in between. Germline CDR1 MNHEY, CDR2 SMNVEV (reference sequence). CDR3 length: 13 residues.

V and J are TRBV3-1 (or the pseudogene TRBV3-2) and TRBJ2-1, with 9 bases fitting TRBD1. The CDR3 has 15 amino acids. Unmatched junction bases numbered 11, after V lost 4 bases and J lost 10 bases. Germline V lookup: CDR1 LGHDT, CDR2 YNNKEL (reference sequence). For the CDR3, the DNA is TGTGCCAGCAGCCTTTGGACAGGGGCTGCGGAAGAGCAGTTCTTC. This translates into CASSLWTGAAEEQFF.

This sequence joins TRBV9 and TRBJ2-2, with 11 bases lining up with TRBD2. CDR1 SGDLS and CDR2 YYNGEE come from the germline V gene. The V and J ends lost 0 bases and 6 bases, in that order; junction bases with no gene match: 10. CDR3 length: 18 residues. The CDR3 coding sequence is TGTGCCAGCAGCGTAGTCCTCATGACTAGCGGGATGGCCGGGGAGCTGTTTTTT. Residues: CASSVVLMTSGMAGELFF.

The gene calls are TRBV12-3 or TRBV12-4 and TRBJ1-2; no reliable D call. V shed 5 bases and J shed 8 bases, with 12 bases lying between them. This CDR3 is 12 amino acids long. The CDR3 spells CASSRSFQGYTF. CDR3 bases: TGTGCCAGCAGTAGGAGTTTCCAGGGCTACACCTTC.

The rearrangement links TRBV24-1 to TRBJ2-6; TRBD1 is a possible D gene (6 bases). CDR1 is KGHDR, CDR2 SFDVKD, per germline. V gave up 5 bases and J gave up 4 bases, with 8 bases separating them. The CDR3 is made up of 14 amino acids. The DNA for the CDR3 is TGTGCCACCAGTGGACAGGCCGGGGCCAACGTCCTGACTTTC. The encoded protein is CATSGQAGANVLTF.

This clone was seen more than once but under ten times. The rearrangement uses TRBV29-1 and TRBJ1-1; 7 bases agree with TRBD1. Germline V gene sequence: CDR1 SQVTM, CDR2 ANQGSEA. The CDR3 has 15 residues. V shed 6 bases and J 4 bases; nucleotides not matched to a gene: 14. CDR3 coding DNA: TGCAGCGTCAACGTAAGACAGGGAGGCAGCACTGAAGCTTTCTTT. Translation: CSVNVRQGGSTEAFF.

This clone was observed a few times. The CDR3 sequence: CASSLLAGEADTQYF. CDR3 sequence (DNA): TGTGCCAGCAGTTTACTAGCGGGAGAGGCAGATACGCAGTATTTT. The chain employs TRBV6-4 and TRBJ2-3; 11 positions agree with TRBD2. CDR1 MRHNA and CDR2 SNTAGT come from the germline V gene. This CDR3 is built from 15 residues. Trimming cost V 5 bases and J 4 bases; bases outside gene matches: 5.

This clone was counted once. The chain is built from TRBV21-1 and TRBJ2-2; the table's D gene call, TRBD2, was not cross checked with the DNA. TRBV21-1 is termed a pseudogene. The CDR3 contains 17 residues. CDR3 in amino acids: CASNQLAGESATGELFF. Here the CDR3 DNA reads TGTGCCAGCAACCAGCTAGCGGGAGAATCGGCCACCGGGGAGCTGTTTTTT.

J is TRBJ2-2 and V is TRBV6-5; 7 bases are shared with TRBD2. Germline V gene lookup returns CDR1 MNHEY and CDR2 SVGAGI. With 1 base clipped from V and 3 bases from J, the junction kept 2 bases outside the gene matches. The CDR3 consists of 15 residues. The CDR3 region is CASSYWLADTGELFF. The CDR3 coding sequence is TGTGCCAGCAGTTACTGGCTAGCGGACACCGGGGAGCTGTTTTTT.